The present entry profiles one T cell receptor (beta chain) with its context. Per the germline V gene, CDR1 is SGHNT and CDR2 is YENEEA. The CDR3 has 16 residues. Trimming cost V 1 base and J 3 bases; bases outside gene matches: 3. These data originate in a study of T cell changes during pregnancy in multiple sclerosis. Sequencing was performed with immunoSEQ multiplex PCR; in TCRdb, only in-frame clones are kept and a portion is missing. The repertoire holds 90,000 to 95,000 clones, with almost 95% as singletons. The gene calls are TRBV11-3 and TRBJ2-3; 11 positions agree with TRBD2. Source: peripheral blood, taken in the third trimester of pregnancy. The clonotype originates from a female donor with multiple sclerosis, enrolled in a pregnancy study. The CDR3 is CASSLGSGRGTDTQYF. The CDR3 nucleotides read TGTGCCAGCAGCTTAGGTAGCGGGAGGGGAACAGATACGCAGTATTTT. The variable domain in full, completed from reference TRBV11-3 and TRBJ2-3, reads EAGVVQSPRYKIIEKKQPVAFWCNPISGHNTLYWYLQNLGQGPELLIRYENEEAVDDSQLPKDRFSAERLKGVDSTLKIQPAELGDSAVYLCASSLGSGRGTDTQYFGPGTRLTVL.